This T cell receptor beta chain was retrieved from a study of identical twins. TCRdb passed the 5' RACE reads through MiXCR, listing each CDR3 protein once. The sample lists 250,000 or so distinct CDR3 sequences; roughly 7% were seen once. This sample also appeared in a second study, on yellow fever vaccine responses in identical twins.

This receptor was identified in a young woman in good health. Sequencing was done on a sample of memory (CD45RO+) T cells sorted from blood.

DNA for the CDR3: TGTGCCAGTTGGGACTCACAATACCAAGAGACCCAGTACTTC. This translates into CASWDSQYQETQYF. This chain uses TRBV6-2 or TRBV6-3 with TRBJ2-5, with D maybe TRBD2 (6 bases). Trimming cost V 9 bases and J 0 bases, with 14 bases left between them. Germline loops: CDR1 MNHEY, CDR2 SVGEGT. The CDR3 has 14 residues.